This entry features one T cell receptor (beta chain) sequence. This entry belongs to a study of blood T cell repertoires in COVID-19. Across the whole study: In each case, the material was cDNA or gDNA derived from T cells, B-cell-depleted T cells, or PBMCs.

Per the germline V gene, CDR1 is LGHNA and CDR2 is YNFKEQ. J was trimmed by 5 bases and V by 1 base; bases with no gene match: 4. The CDR3 covers 16 residues. The table came from immunoSEQ multiplex PCR; TCRdb's copy has only in-frame clones and leaves some out. The table includes about 90,000 clones, 91% detected once. Sequenced sample: peripheral blood. The receptor's source is a human donor with active COVID-19. The donor label of this sample is uncertain. This chain connects TRBV4-2 to TRBJ2-1, with 11 bases matching TRBD2. The CDR3, as DNA: TGTGCCAGCAGCCAAGGTACTAGCGGGGGTAACAATGAGCAGTTCTTC. Its translation: CASSQGTSGGNNEQFF.